These T cell receptor beta chains were read from a single sample in a study of OX40 agonist ivuxolimab in advanced cancers. The assay was immunoSEQ multiplex PCR, and TCRdb's table has in-frame clones only and misses some. This table holds around 63,000 clones, more than 70% found once. The sequencing used CD4+ or CD8+ T cells sorted from blood, collected in a trial of the OX40 agonist ivuxolimab. The receptor source for this set is an adult with an advanced solid tumor such as melanoma, head and neck, liver or kidney cancer. The CDR3 runs from the conserved cysteine through the conserved F or W. A D gene is named only where the DNA matches it firmly. Only part of the rows carry a size: once, few, many, or a class if the clone is expanded.

TRBJ2-5 | TRBD2 | TRBV5-1 | NA | TGCGCCAGCAGCATGGTTAGCGGGACTCAAGAGACCCAGTACTTC | CASSMVSGTQETQYF
TRBJ1-4 | TRBD1 | TRBV11-2 | NA | TGTGCCAGCAGCCAGGGGGCGCGGATTAATGAAAAACTGTTTTTT | CASSQGARINEKLFF
TRBJ2-1 | NA | TRBV7-2 | once | TGTGCCAGCAGCTTTAGGGGTGGGTCCTACAATGAGCAGTTCTTC | CASSFRGGSYNEQFF
TRBJ1-6 | NA | TRBV11-2 | NA | TGTGCCAGCAGCTCCAGGGCTGGGGGTTCACCCCTCCACTTT | CASSSRAGGSPLHF
TRBJ2-5 | NA | TRBV29-1 | NA | TGCAGCGTTGTAGGCAGGGGCCAAGAGACCCAGTACTTC | CSVVGRGQETQYF
TRBJ2-2 | NA | TRBV9 | NA | TGTGCCAGCAGCGCCTGGGGGAAGCAAGGGGAGCTGTTTTTT | CASSAWGKQGELFF
TRBJ2-1 | NA | TRBV25-1 | NA | TGTGCCAGCAGTGAGTTAAATGAGCAGTTCTTC | CASSELNEQFF
TRBJ2-5 | TRBD2 | TRBV7-2 | NA | TGTGCCAGCAGCTTACTAGCGGGACCCCAAGAGACCCAGTACTTC | CASSLLAGPQETQYF
TRBJ1-1 | NA | TRBV28 | NA | TGTGCCAGCAACAACGTCGAGCCTTTCTTT | CASNNVEPFF
TRBJ1-3 | TRBD1 | TRBV7-2 | few | TGTGCCAGCACCCAGGGACAGGGTGGAAACACCATATATTTT | CASTQGQGGNTIYF
TRBJ1-1 | NA | TRBV11-3 | NA | TGTGCCAGCAGCTTTACGGTGAACACTGAAGCTTTCTTT | CASSFTVNTEAFF
TRBJ2-3 | NA | TRBV15 | NA | TGTGCCACCAGCAGCGGGGGCGGGGCTAGCACAGATACGCAGTATTTT | CATSSGGGASTDTQYF
TRBJ2-7 | TRBD2 | TRBV11-3 | once | TGTGCCAGCAGCTTAGGTCTAGCGGCCTCCTTGGAGCAGTACTTC | CASSLGLAASLEQYF
TRBJ2-3 | NA | TRBV5-4 | NA | TGTGCCAGCAGTTGGGGGGTTAGCACAGATACGCAGTATTTT | CASSWGVSTDTQYF
TRBJ1-4 | TRBD1 | TRBV28 | NA | TGTGCCAGTATCGGACCACAGGGGAGGTATGAAAAACTGTTTTTT | CASIGPQGRYEKLFF
TRBJ2-7 | NA | TRBV21-1 | NA | TGTGCCAGCAGCAAAGTGGCTAGCGGGAGGGCCCGTTCCTACGAGCAGTACTTC | CASSKVASGRARSYEQYF
TRBJ2-3 | TRBD2 | TRBV9 | NA | TGTGCCAGCAGCCTAGCGGCCCGCGCAGATACGCAGTATTTT | CASSLAARADTQYF
TRBJ1-6 | TRBD1 | TRBV6-1 | NA | TGTGCCATGAGGACAGGGGGTTCCTATAATTCACCCCTCCACTTT | CAMRTGGSYNSPLHF
TRBJ1-5 | NA | TRBV28 | NA | TGTGCCAGCAGCAATCAGGGTGGCAATCAGCCCCAGCATTTT | CASSNQGGNQPQHF
TRBJ2-6 | NA | TRBV9 | NA | TGTGCCAGCAGCGTTGCTGGGGCCAACGTCCTGACTTTC | CASSVAGANVLTF
TRBJ2-7 | TRBD2 | TRBV11-2 | NA | TGTGCCAGAGCCGGGACTAGCGGGAGTGCCTCCTACGAGCAGTACTTC | CARAGTSGSASYEQYF
TRBJ1-2 | NA | TRBV5-1 | NA | TGCGCCAGCAGCTTCACCGGGCAGGCCACCGCGAATAACTATGGCTACACCTTC | CASSFTGQATANNYGYTF
TRBJ1-1 | NA | TRBV5-5 | NA | TGTGCCAGCAGCCAGTTTCACAGAGCGAACACTGAAGCTTTCTTT | CASSQFHRANTEAFF
TRBJ1-2 | NA | TRBV11-2 | NA | TGTGCCAGCAGCTTAGAAAGGTCTAACTATGGCTACACCTTC | CASSLERSNYGYTF
TRBJ2-7 | NA | TRBV6-6 | NA | TGTGCCAGCAGTTACTCGATTGTTGGGACGTCGCAGTACTTC | CASSYSIVGTSQYF
TRBJ2-5 | TRBD2 | TRBV5-1 | NA | TGCGCCAGCAGCTCAGCGGGACCGGGGATGAGGGAGACCCAGTACTTC | CASSSAGPGMRETQYF
TRBJ2-1 | TRBD1 | TRBV2 | NA | TGTGCCAGCAGGCGGCAGGGGGCTATAAATGAGCAGTTCTTC | CASRRQGAINEQFF